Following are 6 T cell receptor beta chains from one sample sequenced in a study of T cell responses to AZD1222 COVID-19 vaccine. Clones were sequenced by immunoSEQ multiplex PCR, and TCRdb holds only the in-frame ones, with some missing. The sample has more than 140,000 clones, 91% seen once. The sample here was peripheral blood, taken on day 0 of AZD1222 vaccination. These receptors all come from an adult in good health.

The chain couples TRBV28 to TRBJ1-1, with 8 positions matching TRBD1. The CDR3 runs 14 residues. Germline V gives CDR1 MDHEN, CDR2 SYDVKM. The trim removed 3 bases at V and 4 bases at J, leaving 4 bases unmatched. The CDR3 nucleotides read TGTGCCAGCAGTTTGCCAGGGGGCGCCACTGAAGCTTTCTTT. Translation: CASSLPGGATEAFF.

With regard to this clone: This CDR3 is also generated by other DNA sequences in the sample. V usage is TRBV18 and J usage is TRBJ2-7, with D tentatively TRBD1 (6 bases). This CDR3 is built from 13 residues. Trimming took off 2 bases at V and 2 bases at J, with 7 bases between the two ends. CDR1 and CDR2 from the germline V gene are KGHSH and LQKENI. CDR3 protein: CASSPRQAYEQYF. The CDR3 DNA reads TGTGCCAGCTCACCAAGACAGGCCTACGAGCAGTACTTC.

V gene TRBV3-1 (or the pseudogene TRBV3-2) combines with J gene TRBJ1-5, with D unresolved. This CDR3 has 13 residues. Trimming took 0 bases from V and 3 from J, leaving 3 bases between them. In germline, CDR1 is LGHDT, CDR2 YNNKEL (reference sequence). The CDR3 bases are TGTGCCAGCAGCCAAGATACCAATCAGCCCCAGCATTTT. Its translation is CASSQDTNQPQHF.

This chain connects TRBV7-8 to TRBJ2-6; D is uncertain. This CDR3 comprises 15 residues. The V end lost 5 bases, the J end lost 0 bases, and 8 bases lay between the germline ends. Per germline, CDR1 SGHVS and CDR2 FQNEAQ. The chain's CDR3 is CASSRRNSGANVLTF. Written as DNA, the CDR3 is TGTGCCAGCAGCCGAAGAAACTCTGGGGCCAACGTCCTGACTTTC.

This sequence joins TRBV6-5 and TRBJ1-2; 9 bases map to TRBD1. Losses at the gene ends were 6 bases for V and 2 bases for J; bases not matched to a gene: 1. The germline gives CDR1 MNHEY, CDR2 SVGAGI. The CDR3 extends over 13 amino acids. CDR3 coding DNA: TGTGCCAGCAGCGGACAGGGGAACTATGGCTACACCTTC. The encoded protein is CASSGQGNYGYTF.

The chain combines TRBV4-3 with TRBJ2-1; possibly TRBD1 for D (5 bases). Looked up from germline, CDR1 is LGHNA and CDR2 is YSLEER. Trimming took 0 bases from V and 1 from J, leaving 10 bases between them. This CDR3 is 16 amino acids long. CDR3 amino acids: CASSQEGRVSYNEQFF. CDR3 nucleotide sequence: TGCGCCAGCAGCCAAGAGGGCAGGGTATCCTACAATGAGCAGTTCTTC.